This T cell receptor (beta chain) is drawn from a study of blood T cell repertoires in COVID-19. Study at large: COVID-19 samples from acute and convalescent phases originated in the United States, Italy and Spain. PBMCs, B-cell-depleted T cells, or T cells provided the cDNA or gDNA that made up the material.

Clones were read by immunoSEQ multiplex PCR, and TCRdb kept only the in-frame ones, dropping some. The table shows approximately 200,000 clones, with roughly four fifths occurring only once. Participants reported their clinical history, and cohort assignment relied on those reports. Source material: PBMCs or T cells enriched from blood (not recorded which). The source is a man aged 40-50 years who had recovered from COVID-19.

DNA of the CDR3: TGTGCCAGCAGCTTTCGGACAGGGGAGGACGGGGAGCTGTTTTTT. The encoded protein is CASSFRTGEDGELFF. The rearrangement uses TRBV5-5 and TRBJ2-2; TRBD1 matches at 9 bases. Per the germline V gene, CDR1 is SGHKS and CDR2 is YYEKEE (reference sequence). V was clipped by 2 bases and J by 7 bases; unmatched bases: 6. The CDR3 length is 15 residues.